This TCR beta chain was retrieved from a study of blood T cell repertoires in COVID-19. Overall study context: T cells, B-cell-depleted T cells, or PBMCs supplied cDNA or gDNA.

J lost 7 bases, V lost 4 bases, and 7 bases had no gene match. Germline CDR1 and CDR2: SGHTA and FQGNSA. The CDR3 is made up of 15 amino acids. The repertoire was sequenced with immunoSEQ multiplex PCR; TCRdb's copy has only in-frame clones and lacks some. Of around 98,000 clones detected, under 85% appear once; the ten largest clones hold approximately 24%. V gene TRBV7-2 combines with J gene TRBJ1-6; 7 nucleotides line up with TRBD1. Source material: peripheral blood. This TCR derives from a man between 65 and 85 years old with acute or convalescent COVID-19. This CDR3 is CASSSHGTANSPLHF. For the CDR3, the DNA is TGTGCCAGCAGCTCCCATGGGACAGCGAATTCACCCCTCCACTTT.